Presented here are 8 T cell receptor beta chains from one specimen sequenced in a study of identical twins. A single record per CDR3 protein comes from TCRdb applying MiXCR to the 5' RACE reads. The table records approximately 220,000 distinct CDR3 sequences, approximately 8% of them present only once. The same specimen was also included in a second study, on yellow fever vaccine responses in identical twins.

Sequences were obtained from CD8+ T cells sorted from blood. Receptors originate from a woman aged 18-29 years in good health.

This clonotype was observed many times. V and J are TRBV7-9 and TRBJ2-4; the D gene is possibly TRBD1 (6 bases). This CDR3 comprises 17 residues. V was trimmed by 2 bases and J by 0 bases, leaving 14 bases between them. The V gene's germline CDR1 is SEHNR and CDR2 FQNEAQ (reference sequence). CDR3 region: CASSLSKGELAKNIQYF. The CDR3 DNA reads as TGTGCCAGCAGCTTATCGAAGGGGGAACTAGCCAAAAACATTCAGTACTTC.

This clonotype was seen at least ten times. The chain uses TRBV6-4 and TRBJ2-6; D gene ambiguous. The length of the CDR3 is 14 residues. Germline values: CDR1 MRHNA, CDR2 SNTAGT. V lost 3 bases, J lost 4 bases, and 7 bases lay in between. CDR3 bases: TGTGCCAGCAGTGAGGTGAGGGGGGCCAACGTCCTGACTTTC. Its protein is CASSEVRGANVLTF.

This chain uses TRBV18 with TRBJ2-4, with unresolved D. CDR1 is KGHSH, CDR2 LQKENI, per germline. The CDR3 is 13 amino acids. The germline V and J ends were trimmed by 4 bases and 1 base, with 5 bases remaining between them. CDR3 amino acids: CASSLIAKNIQYF. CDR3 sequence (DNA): TGTGCCAGCTCACTGATCGCCAAAAACATTCAGTACTTC.

The CDR3 is CASSSEDPGELFF. The CDR3 DNA sequence: TGCGCCAGCAGCTCAGAGGACCCCGGGGAGCTGTTTTTT. The chain uses TRBV5-1 and TRBJ2-2; unclear D gene. The length of the CDR3 is 13 residues. The V end was cut by 3 bases, the J end by 6 bases, with 9 bases between. Germline values: CDR1 SGHRS, CDR2 YFSETQ.

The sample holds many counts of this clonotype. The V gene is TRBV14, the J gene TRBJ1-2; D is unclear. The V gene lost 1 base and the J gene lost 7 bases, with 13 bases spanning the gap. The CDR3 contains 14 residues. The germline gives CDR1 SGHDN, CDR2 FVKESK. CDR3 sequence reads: CASSQGGGLIGYTF. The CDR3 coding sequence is TGTGCCAGCAGCCAAGGCGGCGGCCTTATTGGCTACACCTTC.

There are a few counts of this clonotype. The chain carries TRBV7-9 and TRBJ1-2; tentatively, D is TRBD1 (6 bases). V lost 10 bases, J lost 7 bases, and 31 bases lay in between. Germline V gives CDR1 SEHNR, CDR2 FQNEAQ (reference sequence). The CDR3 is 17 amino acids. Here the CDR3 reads CAITTRGGPYLGGGYTF. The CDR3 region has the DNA TGTGCCATCACAACTAGAGGGGGGCCCTACTTAGGAGGTGGCTACACCTTC.

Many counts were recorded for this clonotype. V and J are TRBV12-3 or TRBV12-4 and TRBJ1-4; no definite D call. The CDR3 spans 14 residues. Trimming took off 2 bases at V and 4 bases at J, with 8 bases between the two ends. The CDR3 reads CASSLTGFNEKLFF. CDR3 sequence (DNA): TGTGCCAGCAGTTTAACGGGTTTTAATGAAAAACTGTTTTTT.

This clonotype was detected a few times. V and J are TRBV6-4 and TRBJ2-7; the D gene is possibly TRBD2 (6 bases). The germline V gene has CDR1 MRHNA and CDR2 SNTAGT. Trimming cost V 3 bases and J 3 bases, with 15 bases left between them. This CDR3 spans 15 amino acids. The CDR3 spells CASSEISGLNYEQYV. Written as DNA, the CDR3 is TGTGCCAGCAGTGAAATTTCGGGACTTAACTACGAGCAGTACGTC.